Below, 21 T cell receptor beta chains from the same sample are listed, as sequenced in a study of identical twins. TCRdb passed the 5' RACE reads through MiXCR, listing each CDR3 protein once. Among some 630,000 distinct CDR3 sequences, roughly 7.1% were seen once, and the ten largest hold about 1.6%. These same data were also listed under a study on yellow fever vaccine responses in identical twins.

Sequencing was carried out using PBMCs. These receptors originate from a woman between 18 and 29 years old in good health.

This clonotype appeared many times. V gene TRBV20-1 combines with J gene TRBJ1-3; D is possibly TRBD1 (6 bases). V lost 5 bases and J 0 bases, leaving 14 bases between the germline ends. Germline V lookup: CDR1 DFQATT, CDR2 SNEGSKA (reference sequence). The CDR3 totals 15 residues. CDR3 sequence (DNA): TGCAGTGCTTTGGACAGACTGTACTCTGGAAACACCATATATTTT. Translating gives CSALDRLYSGNTIYF.

This clonotype was observed a few times. The chain couples TRBV20-1 to TRBJ2-3; TRBD2 matches 8 bases. The CDR3 loop spans 14 amino acids. The germline V gene has CDR1 DFQATT and CDR2 SNEGSKA (reference sequence). The V and J ends lost 3 bases and 3 bases, in that order; junction bases with no gene match: 5. The chain's CDR3 is CSASPSGGTDTQYF. The CDR3 DNA is TGCAGTGCTAGCCCCAGCGGGGGAACAGATACGCAGTATTTT.

This clonotype was seen only a few times. The chain joins TRBV12-3 or TRBV12-4 to TRBJ2-7, with 8 bases aligning to TRBD2. The V gene end was trimmed by 6 bases and the J gene end by 3 bases; junction bases not matched to a gene: 10. This CDR3 is 15 amino acids long. CDR3 loop: CASSPSPGGYYEQYF. Written as DNA, the CDR3 is TGTGCCAGCAGCCCATCCCCGGGAGGGTACTACGAGCAGTACTTC.

This clonotype was observed a handful of times. The chain uses TRBV25-1 and TRBJ1-1, with unresolved D. The germline V gene has CDR1 MGHDK and CDR2 SYGVNS. V was pared by 0 bases and J by 1 base, with 12 bases between. The CDR3 length is 16 residues. CDR3 sequence: CASSEYLGEPNTEAFF. CDR3 in DNA: TGTGCCAGCAGTGAATATCTCGGGGAGCCGAACACTGAAGCTTTCTTT.

This chain joins TRBV20-1 and TRBJ1-5, with no clear D. V gave up 2 bases and J gave up 4 bases, with 12 bases separating them. CDR1 is DFQATT and CDR2 is SNEGSKA in the germline V gene (reference sequence). The CDR3 is made up of 14 amino acids. CDR3 protein: CSARIPAPNQPQHF. The DNA for the CDR3 is TGCAGTGCTAGAATCCCAGCCCCGAATCAGCCCCAGCATTTT.

This clonotype was seen ten or more times. The chain recombines TRBV18 with TRBJ2-3; D is undetermined. The V and J ends lost 1 base and 3 bases respectively, with 20 bases between them. CDR1 KGHSH and CDR2 LQKENI come from the germline V gene. This CDR3 is 18 amino acids long. The CDR3 sequence is CASSPRGTSLTSTDTQYF. CDR3 bases: TGTGCCAGCTCACCACGGGGAACCAGCCTAACGTCAACAGATACGCAGTATTTT.

This clonotype was recorded many times. One junction end does not reproduce the germline sequence, and a read error may be involved. V is TRBV5-1 and J is TRBJ2-2, with D possibly matching TRBD1 (6 bases). The CDR3 is made up of 14 amino acids. Germline V CDR1 and CDR2: SGHRS, YFSETQ. CDR3: CASSPPQGTGELFF. CDR3 DNA sequence: TGTGCCAGCAGCCCCCCCCAGGGGACCGGGGAGCTGTTTTTT. The full variable domain, with the rest looked up from reference TRBV5-1 and TRBJ2-2, is KAGVTQTPRYLIKTRGQQVTLSCSPISGHRSVSWYQQTPGQGLQFLFEYFSETQRNKGNFPGRFSGRQFSNSRSEMNVSTLELGDSALYLCASSPPQGTGELFFGEGSRLTVL.

The V and J genes are TRBV19 and TRBJ2-7; possible D gene TRBD1, 5 bases. This CDR3 contains 16 residues. Germline CDR1 reads LNHDA; CDR2 reads SQIVND (reference sequence). V shed 7 bases and J shed 2 bases, with 21 bases lying between them. This CDR3 reads CASIPTATAPTYEQYF. The DNA of the CDR3 is TGTGCCAGTATCCCGACAGCAACTGCCCCCACCTACGAGCAGTACTTC.

The table lists this clonotype with many counts. The rearrangement links TRBV5-1 to TRBJ2-1; no clear D. With 0 bases removed from V and 5 bases from J, the gap between germline ends came to 12 bases. The CDR3 totals 15 residues. Germline loops: CDR1 SGHRS, CDR2 YFSETQ. The CDR3 coding sequence is TGCGCCAGCAGCTTGGTTGTAAACACAAACAATGAGCAGTTCTTC. It encodes CASSLVVNTNNEQFF.

This clonotype was counted a few times. V gene TRBV20-1 combines with J gene TRBJ2-3, with TRBD2 matching over 8 bases. The CDR3 extends over 15 amino acids. The trim removed 4 bases at V and 3 bases at J, leaving 9 bases unmatched. Per germline, CDR1 DFQATT and CDR2 SNEGSKA (reference sequence). The CDR3 DNA reads TGCAGTGCTACAACCTTAGCGGGGAGGACAGATACGCAGTATTTT. This sequence encodes CSATTLAGRTDTQYF.

The chain joins TRBV5-1 to TRBJ2-3, with 16 bases identical to TRBD2. Germline values: CDR1 SGHRS, CDR2 YFSETQ. Trimming removed 2 bases from V and 4 bases from J; junction bases left unmatched: 13. The CDR3 runs 20 residues. The CDR3 is CASSFTPGTSGGAVPDTQYF. The CDR3 bases are TGCGCCAGCAGCTTCACCCCCGGGACTAGCGGGGGGGCCGTTCCAGATACGCAGTATTTT.

In this sample, this clonotype turned up many times. The gene calls are TRBV15 and TRBJ2-5; 8 positions agree with TRBD1. J gave up 4 bases and V 1 base, and 11 bases lay outside the gene matches. Per the germline V gene, CDR1 is LNHNV and CDR2 is YYDKDF (reference sequence). This CDR3 region has 17 residues. This CDR3 reads CATSRVFQGAEGETQYF. The CDR3, as DNA: TGTGCCACCAGCAGAGTTTTTCAGGGGGCGGAAGGAGAGACCCAGTACTTC.

The chain joins TRBV19 to TRBJ1-1; TRBD1 matches 8 bases. Germline assignment: CDR1 LNHDA and CDR2 SQIVND (reference sequence). The CDR3 contains 15 residues. V gave up 4 bases and J gave up 0 bases; unmatched junction bases: 4. Here the CDR3 DNA reads TGTGCCAGTAGTACAAGGACAGGGCTGAACACTGAAGCTTTCTTT. Translated: CASSTRTGLNTEAFF.

The table lists this clonotype with many counts. The chain has TRBV2 and TRBJ2-2; no definite D call. The V gene's germline CDR1 is SNHLY and CDR2 FYNNEI. Trimming took 3 bases from V and 7 from J, leaving 12 bases between them. The CDR3 has 14 residues. The CDR3 DNA reads TGTGCCAGCAGTGATGGACCAAATCACGGGGAGCTGTTTTTT. Its protein is CASSDGPNHGELFF.

This clonotype has more than one count but fewer than ten. V gene TRBV29-1 combines with J gene TRBJ2-7, with a tentative D call TRBD2 (5 bases). CDR1 is SQVTM, CDR2 ANQGSEA, per germline. This CDR3 is built from 12 residues. V was clipped by 1 base and J by 3 bases, with 7 bases between them. The CDR3 spells CSVEGGLYEQYF. The CDR3 nucleotides read TGCAGCGTTGAAGGAGGGCTCTACGAGCAGTACTTC.

This clonotype came up many times. The chain carries TRBV2 and TRBJ2-1; no clear D gene. The CDR3 is 15 amino acids. V was trimmed by 1 base and J by 0 bases, leaving 7 bases between them. Germline V gene lookup returns CDR1 SNHLY and CDR2 FYNNEI. CDR3 loop: CASSEGRTSYNEQFF. DNA of the CDR3: TGTGCCAGCAGTGAAGGAAGGACCTCCTACAATGAGCAGTTCTTC.

This clonotype has a count of ten or more. A junction boundary mismatches the germline segment, possibly from a read error. The gene calls are TRBV11-3 and TRBJ2-1; 9 positions agree with TRBD2. Germline CDR1 reads SGHNT; CDR2 reads YENEEA. There are 16 residues in the CDR3. The CDR3 region has the DNA TGTGCCAGCAGCCCGCTAGCGGGACAAACCTACAATGAGCAATTCTTC. Amino acid sequence: CASSPLAGQTYNEQFF.

The rearrangement uses TRBV5-1 and TRBJ2-1, with D tentatively TRBD1 or TRBD2 (5 bases each). The CDR3 consists of 17 residues. CDR1 and CDR2 (germline): SGHRS, YFSETQ. Trimming removed 4 bases from V and 1 base from J, with 18 bases in between. The CDR3 here is CASSPVGDRLSYNEQFF. In DNA, the CDR3 is TGCGCCAGCAGCCCGGTTGGGGACCGCTTATCCTACAATGAGCAGTTCTTC.

Only a few counts were recorded for this clonotype. The chain recombines TRBV2 with TRBJ2-7, with 13 nucleotides matching TRBD2. There are 18 residues in the CDR3. The germline gives CDR1 SNHLY, CDR2 FYNNEI. V gave up 6 bases and J gave up 4 bases; unmatched junction bases: 15. In DNA form, the CDR3 reads TGTGCCAGCAGCCTACCCCAGGAGGGACTAGCGGGGTTTTACGAGCAGTACGTC. Translated: CASSLPQEGLAGFYEQYV.

This clonotype was recorded many times. The chain joins TRBV5-1 to TRBJ1-5; a weak D match, TRBD1 (6 bases). Germline V lookup: CDR1 SGHRS, CDR2 YFSETQ. The CDR3 covers 16 residues. The V end was cut by 5 bases, the J end by 5 bases, with 20 bases between. CDR3 residues: CASSRPYDGGDQPQHF. CDR3 sequence (DNA): TGCGCCAGCAGTAGACCTTATGACGGGGGCGATCAGCCCCAGCATTTT.

This chain joins TRBV20-1 and TRBJ2-1, with 9 bases that match TRBD2. The CDR3 is 13 amino acids. Germline trimming cut 1 base from V and 9 bases from J; bases unmatched to any gene: 4. Germline CDR1 DFQATT, CDR2 SNEGSKA (reference sequence). The CDR3 spells CSARAGSGGEQFF. The CDR3, as DNA: TGCAGTGCTAGAGCTGGTAGCGGGGGTGAGCAGTTCTTC.